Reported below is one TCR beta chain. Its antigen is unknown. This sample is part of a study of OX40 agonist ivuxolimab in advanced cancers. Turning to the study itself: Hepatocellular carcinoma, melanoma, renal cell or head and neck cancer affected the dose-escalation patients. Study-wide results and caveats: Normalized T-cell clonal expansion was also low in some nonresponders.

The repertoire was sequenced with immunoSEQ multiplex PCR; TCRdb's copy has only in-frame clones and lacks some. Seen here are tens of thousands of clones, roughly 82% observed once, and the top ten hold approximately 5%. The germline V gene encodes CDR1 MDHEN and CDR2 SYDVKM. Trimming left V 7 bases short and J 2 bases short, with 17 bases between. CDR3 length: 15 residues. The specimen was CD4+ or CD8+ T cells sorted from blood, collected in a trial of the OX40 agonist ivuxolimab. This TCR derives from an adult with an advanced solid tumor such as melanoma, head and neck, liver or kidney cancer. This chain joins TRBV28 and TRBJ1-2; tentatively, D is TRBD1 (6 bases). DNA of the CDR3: TGTGCCAGCAATTCCTTTGGGGGGCGCAACTATGGCTACACCTTC. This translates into CASNSFGGRNYGYTF.